Listed here are 16 T cell receptor beta chains from one sample, sequenced in a study of T cell responses to AZD1222 COVID-19 vaccine. Clones were sequenced by immunoSEQ multiplex PCR, and TCRdb holds only the in-frame ones, with some missing. The profile shows about 140,000 clones, 80% to 90% of them singletons. This specimen was peripheral blood, taken on day 0 of AZD1222 vaccination. Every receptor here comes from an adult in good health.

The genes are TRBV2 and TRBJ2-7; D is ambiguous. V dropped 2 bases and J dropped 9 bases, with 17 bases sitting between them. The V gene's germline CDR1 is SNHLY and CDR2 FYNNEI. The CDR3 is made up of 14 amino acids. This chain's CDR3 is CASSESTQPLGQYF. The CDR3 nucleotides read TGTGCCAGCAGTGAATCAACACAGCCCTTAGGGCAGTACTTC.

This rearrangement joins TRBV27 to TRBJ2-2; the match to TRBD1 covers 7 bases. CDR3 size: 14 residues. Germline-derived CDR1 and CDR2 are MNHEY and SMNVEV (reference sequence). V was clipped by 5 bases and J by 5 bases; unmatched bases: 5. The CDR3 region is CASSLTQGTGELFF. CDR3 DNA sequence: TGTGCCAGCAGTCTCACACAGGGGACCGGGGAGCTGTTTTTT.

The genes are TRBV19 and TRBJ2-3; D remains ambiguous. This CDR3 is built from 14 residues. Trimming left V 6 bases short and J 0 bases short, with 10 bases between. CDR1 and CDR2 (germline): LNHDA, SQIVND (reference sequence). Written as DNA, the CDR3 is TGTGCCAGTAGGGATCTCGGGAGCACAGATACGCAGTATTTT. It encodes CASRDLGSTDTQYF.

V gene TRBV5-4 combines with J gene TRBJ1-2, with TRBD1 as a possible D gene (6 bases). The CDR3 loop spans 14 amino acids. V lost 4 bases, J lost 2 bases, and 12 bases lay in between. Germline CDR1 and CDR2: SGHNT and YYREEE (reference sequence). CDR3 nucleotides: TGTGCCAGCAGCCCCGGGGGCGAAAACTATGGCTACACCTTC. Its translation: CASSPGGENYGYTF.

The chain links TRBV3-1 (or the pseudogene TRBV3-2) to TRBJ1-1; D remains unclear. Trimming shortened V by 0 bases and J by 0 bases, and 5 bases separated the two germline ends. This CDR3 spans 14 amino acids. Germline V gene data show CDR1 as LGHDT and CDR2 as YNNKEL (reference sequence). This chain's CDR3 is CASSQDGLNTEAFF. In DNA form, the CDR3 reads TGTGCCAGCAGCCAAGACGGACTGAACACTGAAGCTTTCTTT.

This chain connects TRBV5-6 to TRBJ1-5; 7 bases align to TRBD1. The CDR3 is 15 residues long. Trimming took 3 bases from V and 3 from J; bases not matched to a gene: 6. The germline CDR1 and CDR2 sequences are SGHDT and YYEEEE. The CDR3 here is CASSSSRGFNQPQHF. CDR3 sequence (DNA): TGTGCCAGCAGCTCTAGCAGGGGGTTCAATCAGCCCCAGCATTTT.

This clone is labeled as medium-sized. The chain links TRBV27 to TRBJ2-3; 9 bases are a match to TRBD2. There are 16 residues in the CDR3. From germline, CDR1 is MNHEY and CDR2 SMNVEV (reference sequence). After removal of 2 bases from V and 6 bases from J, the junction contained 9 bases not matched to a gene. The CDR3 coding sequence is TGTGCCAGCAGTTTAGGGCGGGAGGGTGGTTCGGATACGCAGTATTTT. Protein sequence: CASSLGREGGSDTQYF.

The chain joins TRBV2 to TRBJ2-1; TRBD2 agrees at 16 bases. The trim removed 7 bases at V and 10 bases at J, leaving 4 bases unmatched. This CDR3 is 14 amino acids long. Looked up from germline, CDR1 is SNHLY and CDR2 is FYNNEI. Here the CDR3 reads CASKGTSGRGEQFF. The CDR3 DNA follows: TGTGCCAGCAAAGGGACTAGCGGGAGGGGGGAGCAGTTCTTC.

V usage is TRBV2 and J usage is TRBJ2-3, with 8 nucleotides matching TRBD2. This CDR3 has 16 amino acids. CDR1 is SNHLY, CDR2 FYNNEI, per germline. V gave up 5 bases and J gave up 1 base; unmatched junction bases: 8. This CDR3 is CASSIGGGRGTDTQYF. CDR3 DNA: TGTGCCAGCAGTATCGGCGGGGGGAGAGGCACAGATACGCAGTATTTT.

The chain carries TRBV5-4 and TRBJ2-5; 9 bases align to TRBD2. Trimming removed 3 bases from V and 3 bases from J; junction bases left unmatched: 6. The CDR3 extends over 15 amino acids. Germline CDR1 SGHNT, CDR2 YYREEE (reference sequence). CDR3 loop: CASSSPASGEETQYF. CDR3 sequence (DNA): TGTGCCAGCAGCTCCCCGGCTAGCGGGGAAGAGACCCAGTACTTC.

V is TRBV5-1 and J is TRBJ2-3; D unclear. Germline assignment: CDR1 SGHRS and CDR2 YFSETQ. V was pared by 0 bases and J by 6 bases, with 8 bases between. The CDR3 loop spans 13 amino acids. For the CDR3, the DNA is TGCGCCAGCAGCTTGGCGCTGCGGGATACGCAGTATTTT. It is translated as CASSLALRDTQYF. Combining the CDR3 with reference TRBV5-1 and TRBJ2-3 gives the whole variable domain KAGVTQTPRYLIKTRGQQVTLSCSPISGHRSVSWYQQTPGQGLQFLFEYFSETQRNKGNFPGRFSGRQFSNSRSEMNVSTLELGDSALYLCASSLALRDTQYFGPGTRLTVL.

The chain carries TRBV19 and TRBJ1-2; D might be TRBD1 (6 bases). CDR3 size: 14 residues. Trimming cost V 5 bases and J 4 bases, with 14 bases left between them. Germline CDR1 and CDR2: LNHDA and SQIVND (reference sequence). CDR3 nucleotides: TGTGCCAGTAGTCTCCCAGGGGCCCCCTATGGCTACACCTTC. Protein product: CASSLPGAPYGYTF.

This clone is a singleton in its sample. This rearrangement joins TRBV29-1 to TRBJ1-5; D unresolved. There are 12 residues in the CDR3. The germline V gene encodes CDR1 SQVTM and CDR2 ANQGSEA. The germline V and J ends were trimmed by 4 bases and 7 bases, with 11 bases remaining between them. CDR3 region: CSVGGGGQPQHF. The CDR3 coding sequence is TGCAGCGTTGGAGGTGGCGGGCAGCCCCAGCATTTT. The whole variable domain, filled in from reference TRBV29-1 and TRBJ1-5, reads SAVISQKPSRDICQRGTSLTIQCQVDSQVTMMFWYRQQPGQSLTLIATANQGSEATYESGFVIDKFPISRPNLTFSTLTVSNMSPEDSSIYLCSVGGGGQPQHFGDGTRLSIL.

The chain is built from TRBV15 and TRBJ2-1; 10 bases fit TRBD1. The germline V gene encodes CDR1 LNHNV and CDR2 YYDKDF (reference sequence). J was trimmed by 7 bases and V by 1 base; bases with no gene match: 4. This CDR3 contains 15 residues. CDR3 residues: CATSRVGQGTNEQFF. The CDR3 DNA follows: TGTGCCACCAGCAGAGTGGGACAGGGGACGAATGAGCAGTTCTTC.

The chain uses TRBV27 and TRBJ2-7; D uncertain. The CDR3 contains 14 residues. Germline V gene lookup returns CDR1 MNHEY and CDR2 SMNVEV (reference sequence). The ends were cut back, 7 bases at V and 2 bases at J, with 15 bases in the middle. The CDR3: CASTSKGFPYEQYF. Here the CDR3 DNA reads TGTGCCAGCACCTCTAAAGGCTTCCCCTACGAGCAGTACTTC.

This sequence joins TRBV30 and TRBJ1-2; TRBD1 might be the D (6 bases). CDR3 size: 12 residues. V was shortened by 5 bases and J by 4 bases, with 11 bases between the two germline ends. Germline lookup yields CDR1 GTSNPN and CDR2 SVGIG (reference sequence). DNA of the CDR3: TGTGCCTGGGACCCAGGGGTCTATGGCTACACCTTC. Protein product: CAWDPGVYGYTF.